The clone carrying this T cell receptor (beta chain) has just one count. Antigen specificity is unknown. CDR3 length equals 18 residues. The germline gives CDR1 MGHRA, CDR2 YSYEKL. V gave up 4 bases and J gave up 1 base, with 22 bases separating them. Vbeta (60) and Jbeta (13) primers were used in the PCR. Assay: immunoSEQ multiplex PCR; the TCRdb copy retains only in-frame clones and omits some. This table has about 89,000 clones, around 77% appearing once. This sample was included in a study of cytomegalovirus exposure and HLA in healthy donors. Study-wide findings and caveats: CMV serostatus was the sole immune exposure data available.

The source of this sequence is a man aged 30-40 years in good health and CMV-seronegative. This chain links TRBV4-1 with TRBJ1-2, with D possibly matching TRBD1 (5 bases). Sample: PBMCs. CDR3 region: CASSPSWTPDFNNYGYTF. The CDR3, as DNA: TGCGCCAGCAGCCCATCCTGGACACCCGATTTTAATAACTATGGCTACACCTTC.